Below, 6 T cell receptor beta chains from the same sample are listed, as sequenced in a study of Graves' ophthalmopathy and Graves' hyperthyroidism. Amplifying from RNA transcripts, the study obtained TCR beta CDR3 regions. The library came from an HTBI-primed first-round RT-PCR and a second-round multiplex PCR. A single record per CDR3 protein comes from TCRdb applying MiXCR to the multiplex PCR reads. The sample consists of hundreds of thousands of distinct CDR3 sequences, 22% of them appearing once. The specimen was peripheral blood. All receptors come from a woman under 30 with stable Graves' hyperthyroidism. Some clones in this sample may be carry-over from other donors' samples.

The chain recombines TRBV6-1 with TRBJ1-5; D remains ambiguous. V lost 11 bases, J lost 6 bases, and 17 bases lay in between. This CDR3 comprises 13 residues. CDR1 MNHNS and CDR2 SASEGT come from the germline V gene. The CDR3 loop is CALSQSISQPQHF. As DNA, the CDR3 is TGTGCCCTATCTCAATCAATCTCTCAGCCCCAGCATTTT.

This clonotype was counted ten times or more. CDR3 amino acids: CASSVGLGDEQYF. The CDR3 DNA reads TGTGCCAGCAGCGTAGGATTGGGGGACGAGCAGTACTTC. V is TRBV9 and J is TRBJ2-7; perhaps D is TRBD1 or TRBD2 (5 bases each). CDR1 is SGDLS, CDR2 YYNGEE, per germline. CDR3 length: 13 amino acids. The ends were cut back, 0 bases at V and 5 bases at J, with 9 bases in the middle.

The chain couples TRBV28 to TRBJ1-4; D remains ambiguous. Trimming removed 3 bases at V and 7 bases at J, with 15 bases between. The CDR3 totals 15 residues. Germline assignment: CDR1 MDHEN and CDR2 SYDVKM. CDR3 bases: TGTGCCAGCAGTTTCAGAGGACGGCGCGCTGAAAAACTGTTTTTT. Translating it yields CASSFRGRRAEKLFF.

This clonotype was found a few times. V usage is TRBV30 and J usage is TRBJ1-2; TRBD1 is a possible D gene (5 bases). Germline V gene data show CDR1 as GTSNPN and CDR2 as SVGIG (reference sequence). Trimming stripped 3 bases from V and 1 base from J, with 12 bases between. The CDR3 is 14 amino acids. CDR3 residues: CAWRKTELNYGYTF. CDR3 in DNA: TGTGCCTGGAGAAAGACAGAGCTTAACTATGGCTACACCTTC.

The V gene is TRBV28, the J gene TRBJ1-1; no clear D gene. CDR1 and CDR2 (germline): MDHEN, SYDVKM. V was clipped by 7 bases and J by 3 bases, with 12 bases between them. The CDR3 is made up of 13 amino acids. CDR3 in amino acids: CASTRVSHTEAFF. The CDR3, as DNA: TGTGCCAGCACCCGCGTGAGCCACACTGAAGCTTTCTTT.

This clonotype was seen a handful of times. This chain joins TRBV6-2 or TRBV6-3 and TRBJ2-7; D gene unclear. V shed 6 bases and J shed 3 bases, with 12 bases lying between them. The CDR3 has 13 residues. CDR1 and CDR2 from the germline V gene are MNHEY and SVGEGT. CDR3 in DNA: TGTGCCAGCAGCCCCACAGAAGGCTACGAGCAGTACTTC. This codes for CASSPTEGYEQYF.